This is a list of T cell receptor beta chains from one sample in a study of human T cells and chemical hapten exposure. TCRdb ran MiXCR on the RACE reads and lists one entry per CDR3 protein. There are about 64,000 distinct CDR3 sequences in the sample; 8% to 13% occur only once, and around 2.1% lies in the top ten. Here the sequenced sample was whole blood, taken in connection with sensitization to the hapten diphenylcyclopropenone (DPC). Receptors originate from a woman in her 30s with alopecia areata. Some clones in this sample may be carry-over from other donors' samples. Each CDR3 is given with its conserved first and last residue. A D gene is named only where the DNA matches it firmly. Expanded clones get a size class; other rows say once, few or many, or leave the size out.

TRBV5-5	-	-	TRBJ1-5	TGTGCCAGCAGCTTAAGGGCCCTGACGGGCAATCAGCCCCAGCATTTT	CASSLRALTGNQPQHF
TRBV4-1	few	TRBD1	TRBJ1-3	TGCGCCAGCAGCCAAGGACCGGGACAGGCCGAATATTTT	CASSQGPGQAEYF
TRBV28	-	-	TRBJ1-2	TGTGCCAGCAGCTACGGCACAATAGGAAATTTCTATGGCTACACCTTC	CASSYGTIGNFYGYTF
TRBV5-6	few	TRBD2	TRBJ2-5	TGTGCCAGCAGCTGGGGACTAGCGGTGCAAGAGACCCAGTACTTC	CASSWGLAVQETQYF
TRBV5-1	many	TRBD1	TRBJ2-1	TGCGCCAGCAGCTCAGGGGGCGGGAATGAGCAGTTCTTC	CASSSGGGNEQFF
TRBV11-2	few	TRBD2	TRBJ2-1	TGTGCCAGCCGTTTTGTAGCGGGGCTCTACAATGAGCAGTTCTTC	CASRFVAGLYNEQFF
TRBV18	-	-	TRBJ2-3	TGTGCCAGCTCACCAAGAGGGGCGGATACGCAGTATTTT	CASSPRGADTQYF
TRBV5-1	many	TRBD1	TRBJ1-2	TGCGCCAGCAGCTCAGACAGGGGGAACGTCTATGGCTACACCTTC	CASSSDRGNVYGYTF
TRBV10-2	-	-	TRBJ2-2	TGCGCCAGCAGCTCGGGGGGCCGCAGCACCGGGGAGCTGTTTTTT	CASSSGGRSTGELFF
TRBV29-1	few	TRBD1	TRBJ2-3	TGCAGCGTGGGACCGGGACAGGGATTTGTACCAGATACGCAGTATTTT	CSVGPGQGFVPDTQYF
TRBV5-5	few	-	TRBJ2-3	TGTGCCAGCAGCCCGACAGGCTTTCTCACAGATACGCAGTATTTT	CASSPTGFLTDTQYF
TRBV6-5	-	TRBD1	TRBJ1-1	TGTGCCAGCAGTTCCACACTCGGCAGGGGGGACACTGAAGCTTTCTTT	CASSSTLGRGDTEAFF
TRBV19	-	TRBD2	TRBJ2-7	TGTGCCAGTAGTCCAAGACTAGCTTACGAGCAGTACTTC	CASSPRLAYEQYF
TRBV29-1	many	TRBD1	TRBJ2-2	TGCAGCGTTGCCCCGGGACAGGGGGCGGCGTCCGGGGAGCTGTTTTTT	CSVAPGQGAASGELFF
TRBV7-9	few	TRBD1	TRBJ1-4	TGTGCCAGCAGCTTCGTCACAGGGGGTGTAGAAAAACTGTTTTTT	CASSFVTGGVEKLFF
TRBV7-2	many	-	TRBJ1-3	TGTGCCAGCAGCAACGGGGGAACCGGAAACACCATATATTTT	CASSNGGTGNTIYF
TRBV9	many	-	TRBJ2-7	TGTGCCAGCAGCGTAGACCCTAATTCCTACGAGCAGTACTTC	CASSVDPNSYEQYF
TRBV19	few	-	TRBJ2-1	TGTGCCAGTAGTATCGCCGCCCGGGGGCGAGATGAGCAGTTCTTC	CASSIAARGRDEQFF
TRBV7-2	many	-	TRBJ2-4	TGTGCCAGCAGCTTAGACAGGGAAAACATTCAGTACTTC	CASSLDRENIQYF
TRBV28	-	TRBD2	TRBJ2-2	TGTGCCAGCAGTTCCCGGACTAGCGGGAGTTCGCGAACCGGGGAGCTGTTTTTT	CASSSRTSGSSRTGELFF
TRBV12-3/TRBV12-4	few	-	TRBJ2-3	TGTGCCAGCAGGAAGTCGGGGGCCCTTACAGATACGCAGTATTTT	CASRKSGALTDTQYF
TRBV28	-	-	TRBJ1-6	TGTGCCAGCAGTTTATCGAGGGGTTCACCCCTCCACTTT	CASSLSRGSPLHF
TRBV5-5	few	TRBD2	TRBJ2-3	TGTGCCAGCAGCTTGGCGCTCGGAGCTAGCGGGAGAACAGATACGCAGTATTTT	CASSLALGASGRTDTQYF
TRBV2	-	-	TRBJ2-1	TGTGCCAGCAGTGTTTCAGGGGTCAATGAGCAGTTCTTC	CASSVSGVNEQFF
TRBV20-1	few	-	TRBJ2-7	TGCAGTGCAAGGACAGTCTCCTACGAGCAGTACTTC	CSARTVSYEQYF
TRBV7-9	many	-	TRBJ1-2	TGTGCCAGCAGCTCCCAACCGACGGATTATGGCTACACCTTC	CASSSQPTDYGYTF
TRBV6-1	-	-	TRBJ2-5	TGTGCCAGCAGGGGGTACGAAGAGACCCAGTACTTC	CASRGYEETQYF